One sample yielded the 8 T cell receptor beta chains listed below, sequenced in a study of blood T cells in healthy people across ages. For the second PCR, which ran for 7 to 11 cycles, a sample-barcoded 5' primer and a J-beta primer mix were used. TCRdb recomputed calls from the 5' RACE reads with MiXCR, one row per CDR3 protein. The table has 700,000 to 800,000 distinct CDR3 sequences, more than 40% seen once. Sequencing input: blood. These receptors were collected from a woman aged 55-70 years in good health.

A word on this clonotype: A much larger clonotype is one base distant, so this may be a read error. The gene calls are TRBV4-2 and TRBJ1-4; D is unresolved. Germline V gives CDR1 LGHNA, CDR2 YNFKEQ. This CDR3 is 16 amino acids long. This CDR3 is CASSQAAPAFNEELFF. CDR3 sequence (DNA): TGTGCCAGCAGCCAAGCCGCCCCCGCCTTTAATGAAGAACTGTTTTTT.

The chain recombines TRBV29-1 with TRBJ2-7, with 11 positions matching TRBD1. V lost 2 bases, J lost 10 bases, and 7 bases stayed unmatched. There are 13 residues in the CDR3. Germline assignment: CDR1 SQVTM and CDR2 ANQGSEA. The CDR3 region is CSVESDRGRPQYF. The CDR3 nucleotides are TGCAGCGTTGAATCGGACAGGGGGCGCCCCCAGTACTTC.

V gene TRBV30 combines with J gene TRBJ2-5; unclear D gene. Trimming left V 2 bases short and J 2 bases short, with 15 bases between. Germline V gene lookup returns CDR1 GTSNPN and CDR2 SVGIG (reference sequence). This CDR3 is 15 amino acids long. The CDR3 DNA sequence: TGTGCCTGGAGTCCTGGAATGACGTCGCAAGAGACCCAGTACTTC. It translates to CAWSPGMTSQETQYF.

The CDR3: CASSSLPLAKNIQYF. The CDR3 region has the DNA TGTGCCAGCAGTTCTCTTCCACTAGCCAAAAACATTCAGTACTTC. The gene calls are TRBV6-2 or TRBV6-3 and TRBJ2-4; D call uncertain. The CDR3 has 15 residues. The ends were cut back, 4 bases at V and 0 bases at J, with 10 bases in the middle. The germline gives CDR1 MNHEY, CDR2 SVGEGT.

The chain is built from TRBV15 and TRBJ1-5; D remains ambiguous. The germline V gene encodes CDR1 LNHNV and CDR2 YYDKDF (reference sequence). This CDR3 is built from 16 residues. The V end lost 0 bases, the J end lost 1 base, and 10 bases lay between the germline ends. CDR3 sequence (DNA): TGTGCCACCAGCAGAGATCCAGGTATAAGCAATCAGCCCCAGCATTTT. It specifies CATSRDPGISNQPQHF.

Of note for this clonotype: An end of the junction differs from the germline gene, which may be a read error. This chain connects TRBV6-2 or TRBV6-3 to TRBJ2-3; 9 bases map to TRBD2. CDR1 is MNHEY, CDR2 SVGEGT, per germline. CDR3 length: 15 residues. The CDR3: CASSAPSGVTGTQYF. The CDR3 DNA follows: TGTGCCAGCAGTGCGCCTAGCGGGGTAACAGGTACGCAGTATTTT.

This clonotype was detected many times. In nucleotides, the CDR3 is TGTGCCACCAGTGACCCTGGGACTAGCGGGAGAGAGACCCAGTACTTC. Its translation is CATSDPGTSGRETQYF. The chain joins TRBV24-1 to TRBJ2-5, with 14 bases fitting TRBD2. V was clipped by 4 bases and J by 4 bases; unmatched bases: 4. CDR3 length equals 16 residues. Germline values: CDR1 KGHDR, CDR2 SFDVKD.

This chain joins TRBV3-1 and TRBJ2-5, with 15 bases aligning to TRBD2. V dropped 4 bases and J dropped 4; count of bases not matched to a gene: 4. Per the germline V gene, CDR1 is LGHDT and CDR2 is YNNKEL (reference sequence). The CDR3 is made up of 16 amino acids. The CDR3 reads CASSPGTSGGLETQYF. Written as DNA, the CDR3 is TGTGCCAGCAGCCCCGGGACTAGCGGGGGGCTAGAGACCCAGTACTTC.